This T cell receptor beta chain was captured by sequencing in a study of blood T cell repertoires in COVID-19. Turning to the study itself: The United States, Italy and Spain were the sources of the acute and convalescent COVID-19 samples.

CDR1 SGHDN and CDR2 FVKESK come from the germline V gene. With V trimmed by 4 bases and J by 8 bases, 17 bases remained unmatched. CDR3 length equals 18 residues. In terms of age and location, participants ranged from about 18 to 90 years and lived in about 25 US areas. Those designated as exposed participants met a COVID-19 case within 2 weeks before study entry. In the authors' workflow: Nucleated cell counts were estimated from reference gene primer amplification. Assay: immunoSEQ multiplex PCR; the TCRdb copy retains only in-frame clones and omits some. The V and J calls and the clone size are those of that table, but D and trimming were determined from the DNA. The sample holds about 270,000 clones; approximately 90% are singletons and the top ten take roughly 2.8%.

The sequence derives from a middle-aged man who had been exposed to COVID-19. Sequenced: PBMCs or T cells enriched from blood (not recorded which). The chain joins TRBV14 to TRBJ2-1; the match to TRBD2 covers 10 bases. The CDR3 sequence is CASSLTRGRRGLAYEQFF. The CDR3 DNA follows: TGTGCCAGCAGCCTTACACGTGGACGGAGGGGACTAGCGTATGAGCAGTTCTTC.